Given below is one T cell receptor (beta chain) in context. The antigen is unknown. Amplification used primers for 54 TRBV and 13 TRBJ segments. Profiled with immunoSEQ multiplex PCR; TCRdb holds only in-frame clones, not every one. The sample records over 60,000 clones, roughly 78% being singletons. This specimen comes from a study of T cell repertoires and HLA-DP antigens. Study as a whole: Alloreactive CD4+ T cells targeted HLA-DP on transduced HeLa.

Overall study results and limits: Naive and memory CD4+ cells were analysed together, not apart. Previously undetected clones averaged about 33% and 55% against the two alleles respectively.

The source is a man in his sixties in good health and CMV-seronegative. The sequencing input was CD4+ T cells from PBMCs.

CDR3 bases: TGTGCCAGCAGCTTGGGACCTACTAGCACAGATACGCAGTATTTT. Translating gives CASSLGPTSTDTQYF. The J gene is TRBJ2-3, the V gene TRBV5-6; D is uncertain. The CDR3 is 15 amino acids. With 0 bases removed from V and 0 bases from J, the gap between germline ends came to 8 bases. Germline values: CDR1 SGHDT, CDR2 YYEEEE.